The rows below give T cell receptor beta chains drawn from one sample of a study of shared clonotypes between healthy human individuals. Data came from immunoSEQ multiplex PCR; TCRdb stores just in-frame clones and leaves some out. The table has about 600,000 clones, 97% seen once. Sequencing was done on a sample of naive CD4+ T cells sorted from blood. These receptors were collected from a woman aged 25 to 45 in good health. The CDR3 runs from the conserved cysteine through the conserved F or W. Fields, in order: CDR3 length, V gene, D gene, J gene, clone size, CDR3 DNA, CDR3 protein. The D gene is left open where the match is weak. Not all rows give a size; the values are once, few, many and, for expanded clones, a class.

14,TRBV11-2,NA,TRBJ2-7,NA,TGTGCCAGCAGCCCCGGGGGAACAACTTGGGAGCAGTACTTC,CASSPGGTTWEQYF
16,TRBV5-4,TRBD1,TRBJ2-7,NA,TGTGCCAGCAGCCGACTCGAGTCGGGACAGGGCCACGAGCAGTACTTC,CASSRLESGQGHEQYF
14,TRBV6-6,NA,TRBJ2-7,NA,TGTGCCAGCAGTAGTAACAGGGTCGCCTACGAGCAGTACTTC,CASSSNRVAYEQYF
20,TRBV18,NA,TRBJ1-1,NA,TGTGCCAGCTCACCACTCGGTCCAGGGTCTTCCCCCGCGATGAACACTGAAGCTTTCTTT,CASSPLGPGSSPAMNTEAFF
16,TRBV5-8,NA,TRBJ2-5,NA,TGTGCCAGCAGCCCGGGGGCTGGGGTTGCCCAAGAGACCCAGTACTTC,CASSPGAGVAQETQYF
13,TRBV30,NA,TRBJ1-2,NA,TGTGCCTGGAGTGTATGGGGGGCGCATGGCTACACCTTC,CAWSVWGAHGYTF
13,TRBV7-3,NA,TRBJ2-3,NA,TGTGCCAGCAGTGTGGGACGGTCAGATACGCAGTATTTT,CASSVGRSDTQYF
14,TRBV7-2,NA,TRBJ2-1,NA,TGTGCCAGCAGCTTTCAGACAGGACACAATGAGCAGTTCTTC,CASSFQTGHNEQFF
17,TRBV28,TRBD1,TRBJ2-3,NA,TGTGCCAGCAGTTTTCGTCCTCCGGGACAGGGATGGGATACGCAGTATTTT,CASSFRPPGQGWDTQYF
16,TRBV25-1,TRBD2,TRBJ2-3,NA,TGTGCCAGCAGTGCAGGGACTAGCGGGCCCACAGATACGCAGTATTTT,CASSAGTSGPTDTQYF
12,TRBV5-1,NA,TRBJ1-1,NA,TGCGCCAGCAGCTCGGTGAACACTGAAGCTTTCTTT,CASSSVNTEAFF
14,TRBV10-1,NA,TRBJ1-1,NA,TGCGCCAGCAGTGAGTCTCCGGGGGACACTGAAGCTTTCTTT,CASSESPGDTEAFF
16,TRBV7-2,NA,TRBJ2-7,NA,TGTGCCAGCAGCCCAAGGGGGGCGGAGAGCTCCTACGAGCAGTACTTC,CASSPRGAESSYEQYF
13,TRBV5-1,NA,TRBJ1-5,NA,TGCGCCAGCAGCCCATCAGGCAATCAGCCCCAGCATTTT,CASSPSGNQPQHF
12,TRBV7-2,NA,TRBJ2-7,NA,TGTGCCAGCAGCTTACACAGCTACGAGCAGTACTTC,CASSLHSYEQYF
14,TRBV6-1,NA,TRBJ1-2,once,TGTGCCAGCATGAGGTCCGTTGCTAACTATGGCTACACCTTC,CASMRSVANYGYTF
13,TRBV14,TRBD1,TRBJ2-5,NA,TGTGCCAGCAGCCCGGGACAGGGAGAGACCCAGTACTTC,CASSPGQGETQYF
14,TRBV7-8,NA,TRBJ2-5,NA,TGTGCCAGCAGCTTAGTTAGGGTGGGTGAGACCCAGTACTTC,CASSLVRVGETQYF
16,TRBV7-8,TRBD2,TRBJ2-7,NA,TGTGCCAGCAGCTTCCCTCAGCGGGACGCCACCTACGAGCAGTACTTC,CASSFPQRDATYEQYF
14,TRBV19,NA,TRBJ2-1,NA,TGTGCCAGTAGTACCGGGGCCGGGAGCAATGAGCAGTTCTTC,CASSTGAGSNEQFF
13,TRBV7-9,NA,TRBJ1-5,NA,TGTGCCAGCAGCTTTTCAGGGGACCAGCCCCAGCATTTT,CASSFSGDQPQHF
13,TRBV5-1,NA,TRBJ2-1,NA,TGCGCCAGCAGCTTGAGGGGGTGGGATGAGCAGTTCTTC,CASSLRGWDEQFF
14,TRBV29-1,TRBD2,TRBJ2-5,NA,TGCAGCGCGGGACTAGCGGATTTCCAAGAGACCCAGTACTTC,CSAGLADFQETQYF
13,TRBV19,NA,TRBJ2-2,NA,TGTGCCAGTATAGGGGGGCACACCGGGGAGCTGTTTTTT,CASIGGHTGELFF
16,TRBV6-1,NA,TRBJ2-2,NA,TGTGCCAGCAGTGCTTCCGGGACTCACCTAACCGGGGAGCTGTTTTTT,CASSASGTHLTGELFF